The 14 T cell receptor beta chains listed next were all sequenced from one sample in a study of Ad26.COV2.S vaccination and SARS-CoV-2 variants. Libraries were prepared by immunoSEQ multiplex PCR; TCRdb keeps only in-frame clonotypes and omits some of them. The sample records about 350,000 clones, around 90% being singletons. Sequenced material: peripheral blood, taken after recovery from COVID-19. Receptors were obtained from a human donor who had recovered from COVID-19.

This rearrangement joins TRBV7-9 to TRBJ1-1, with D unresolved. V dropped 8 bases and J dropped 6 bases, with 13 bases sitting between them. This CDR3 region has 12 residues. Germline CDR1 SEHNR, CDR2 FQNEAQ (reference sequence). The CDR3 DNA sequence: TGTGCCAGCGATCCGATTGGGGCTGAAGCTTTCTTT. This gives the protein CASDPIGAEAFF.

The chain employs TRBV29-1 and TRBJ1-1; D ambiguous. This CDR3 region has 12 residues. Germline V gene sequence: CDR1 SQVTM, CDR2 ANQGSEA. Trimming removed 8 bases from V and 0 bases from J, with 10 bases in between. This CDR3 reads CSCRAMNTEAFF. CDR3 nucleotide sequence: TGCAGCTGCCGGGCTATGAACACTGAAGCTTTCTTT.

The chain links TRBV19 to TRBJ2-2; 7 bases fit TRBD2. CDR1 and CDR2 (germline): LNHDA, SQIVND (reference sequence). J was trimmed by 7 bases and V by 2 bases; bases with no gene match: 7. The CDR3 is 15 residues long. The CDR3 is CASSIRTSGNGELFF. The CDR3 DNA sequence: TGTGCCAGTAGTATACGGACTAGTGGAAACGGGGAGCTGTTTTTT.

With respect to this clone: The identical CDR3 is also encoded by other nucleotide sequences in the sample. V gene TRBV24-1 combines with J gene TRBJ2-5, with TRBD1 identical over 9 bases. Germline CDR1 and CDR2: KGHDR and SFDVKD. The CDR3 totals 13 residues. After removal of 6 bases from V and 3 bases from J, the junction contained 1 base not matched to a gene. CDR3 bases: TGTGCCACCAGTAGGACAGGGGAAGAGACCCAGTACTTC. Translated, it gives CATSRTGEETQYF.

The rearrangement links TRBV28 to TRBJ1-1, with TRBD1 matching over 7 bases. The CDR3 consists of 13 residues. Per the germline V gene, CDR1 is MDHEN and CDR2 is SYDVKM. After removal of 3 bases from V and 6 bases from J, the junction contained 4 bases not matched to a gene. CDR3 residues: CASSFGQGAEAFF. CDR3 nucleotide sequence: TGTGCCAGCAGTTTTGGTCAGGGGGCTGAAGCTTTCTTT.

The J gene is TRBJ1-2, the V gene TRBV18; D is ambiguous. The germline V and J ends were trimmed by 0 bases and 3 bases, with 11 bases remaining between them. Germline-derived CDR1 and CDR2 are KGHSH and LQKENI. This CDR3 comprises 15 residues. CDR3 nucleotides: TGTGCCAGCTCACCACCCGGTTTCTTAGACTATGGCTACACCTTC. Residues: CASSPPGFLDYGYTF.

The J gene is TRBJ2-3, the V gene TRBV18; D not certain. The CDR3 has 16 residues. Per the germline V gene, CDR1 is KGHSH and CDR2 is LQKENI. V was trimmed by 3 bases and J by 0 bases, leaving 13 bases between them. The CDR3 reads CASSPVVGPSTDTQYF. CDR3 nucleotides: TGTGCCAGCTCACCGGTTGTTGGTCCTAGCACAGATACGCAGTATTTT.

This rearrangement joins TRBV19 to TRBJ1-4; D is uncertain. Trimming stripped 9 bases from V and 5 bases from J, with 10 bases between. In germline, CDR1 is LNHDA, CDR2 SQIVND (reference sequence). CDR3 length equals 12 residues. The CDR3 sequence: CASRLGNEKLFF. The CDR3 DNA sequence: TGTGCCAGCCGACTGGGGAATGAAAAACTGTTTTTT.

This chain uses TRBV27 with TRBJ1-4; the match to TRBD1 covers 8 bases. Germline V CDR1 and CDR2: MNHEY, SMNVEV (reference sequence). This CDR3 contains 16 residues. After removal of 6 bases from V and 2 bases from J, the junction contained 8 bases not matched to a gene. The CDR3 nucleotides read TGTGCCAGCAGCTCTCGAAACAGGGGGACTAATGAAAAACTGTTTTTT. It is translated as CASSSRNRGTNEKLFF.

This clone was counted once. Additional DNA sequences in this sample encode the identical CDR3. The chain joins TRBV5-1 to TRBJ1-1, with D perhaps TRBD1 (5 bases). The CDR3 consists of 14 residues. V gave up 1 base and J gave up 1 base, with 8 bases separating them. Germline-derived CDR1 and CDR2 are SGHRS and YFSETQ. CDR3 nucleotides: TGCGCCAGCAGCTTGTTGGGGGGGAACACTGAAGCTTTCTTT. It yields the protein CASSLLGGNTEAFF.

With respect to this clone: Other nucleotide sequences from this sample produce the same CDR3. The gene calls are TRBV18 and TRBJ2-5; D call uncertain. V was trimmed by 3 bases and J by 0 bases, leaving 2 bases between them. The CDR3 runs 12 residues. In germline, CDR1 is KGHSH, CDR2 LQKENI. The CDR3 nucleotides read TGTGCCAGCTCACCCAACCAAGAGACCCAGTACTTC. It specifies CASSPNQETQYF.

The gene calls are TRBV5-1 and TRBJ1-4; the D gene is possibly TRBD1 (5 bases). The ends were cut back, 7 bases at V and 0 bases at J, with 10 bases in the middle. CDR1 and CDR2 from the germline V gene are SGHRS and YFSETQ. The CDR3 spans 14 residues. This CDR3 reads CASSGTSTNEKLFF. The CDR3 DNA is TGCGCCAGCTCAGGGACGTCAACTAATGAAAAACTGTTTTTT.

The V call is TRBV4-3, the J call TRBJ2-3; D is possibly TRBD2 (5 bases). Trimming removed 4 bases from V and 2 bases from J, with 19 bases in between. In germline, CDR1 is LGHNA, CDR2 YSLEER. The length of the CDR3 is 17 residues. In DNA, the CDR3 is TGCGCCAGCAGCCCTCCCTGCGGGCCACCTCACACAGATACGCAGTATTTT. Protein: CASSPPCGPPHTDTQYF.

The J gene is TRBJ2-3, the V gene TRBV3-1 (or the pseudogene TRBV3-2), with D tentatively TRBD2 (5 bases). Germline V gene lookup returns CDR1 LGHDT and CDR2 YNNKEL (reference sequence). This CDR3 comprises 14 residues. V gave up 4 bases and J gave up 0 bases, with 8 bases separating them. CDR3 residues: CASSLRTSTDTQYF. As DNA, the CDR3 is TGTGCCAGCAGCCTTCGGACTAGCACAGATACGCAGTATTTT.